This T cell receptor (beta chain) appears in the sequencing data of a study of metastatic and nonmetastatic thyroid tumors (TCRdb year 2020). For context, the study as a whole: For patients with malignant and with benign thyroid disease, the researchers compared repertoires between peripheral blood samples and tumor or nodule tissue samples.

Before undergoing thyroid surgery, none of the patients had been given any kind of treatment. Patient clinical samples collected from 2012 to 2018 were retrospectively analysed using T-cell receptor beta sequencing. This clone is labeled medium-sized (0.01 to 0.1%). There is no known antigen for this receptor. Base-call qualities are not available, and no considerably larger clone is one nucleotide away. Germline trimming: 0 bases from V, 6 bases from J; junction bases outside gene matches: 1. Taken from cysteine to phenylalanine, the CDR3 has 14 residues. The entry retains the CDR3 DNA only, 42 bases that are in frame from base 1. Libraries were prepared through PCR. Sequencing was performed on an Illumina HiSeq 4000. High-throughput sequencing was used to profile the CDR3 region of the TCR beta-chain in every patient. In the authors' own workflow: A classifier to discriminate distant-metastatic papillary thyroid cancer patients was built from CDR3 differences across clinicopathological groups. To measure repertoire diversity the researchers used the Shannon index, while the Morisita-Horn index served to gauge how similar the tumor and blood repertoires were. The public sequencing data were trimmed at Q25 with fastp and processed into clonotypes with MiXCR by TCRdb, which kept only in-frame beta chains. TCRdb assigned the V and J calls; the authors' analysis was not used. Counted in this sample were 30,000 to 40,000 clones; approximately 17% of them appeared once. About 7% of the sample rests with the top ten.

What the study reported, not specific to this receptor: In both blood and tumor samples, malignant tumors were reported to have significantly higher TCR beta diversity than benign nodules.

The receptor was isolated from a female donor with papillary thyroid cancer or a benign thyroid nodule (not recorded which). Some clones in this sample may be carry-over from other donors' samples. The chain employs TRBV12-3 or TRBV12-4 and TRBJ2-2; TRBD2 lines up with 7 middle nucleotides. Sequences were obtained from blood. The CDR3 reads as follows: CASSLAGGPGELFF. In nucleotides, the sequence is TGTGCCAGCAGTTTAGCGGGAGGGCCCGGGGAGCTGTTTTTT.